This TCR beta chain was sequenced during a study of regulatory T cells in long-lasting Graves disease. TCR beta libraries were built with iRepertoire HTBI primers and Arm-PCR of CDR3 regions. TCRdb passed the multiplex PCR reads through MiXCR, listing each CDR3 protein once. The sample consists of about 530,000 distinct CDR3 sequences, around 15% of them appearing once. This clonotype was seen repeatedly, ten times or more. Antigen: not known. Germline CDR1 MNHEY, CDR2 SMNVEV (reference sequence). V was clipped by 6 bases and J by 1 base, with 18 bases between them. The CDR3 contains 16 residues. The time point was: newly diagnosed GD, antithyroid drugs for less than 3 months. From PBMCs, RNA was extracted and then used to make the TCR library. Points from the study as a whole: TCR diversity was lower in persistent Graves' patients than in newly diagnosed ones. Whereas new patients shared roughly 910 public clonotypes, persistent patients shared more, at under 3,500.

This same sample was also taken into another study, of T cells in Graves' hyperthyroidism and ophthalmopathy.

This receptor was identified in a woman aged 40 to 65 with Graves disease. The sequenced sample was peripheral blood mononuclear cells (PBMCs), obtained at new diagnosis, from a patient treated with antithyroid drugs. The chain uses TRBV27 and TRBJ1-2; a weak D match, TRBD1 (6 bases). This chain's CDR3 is CASSRALGGVNYGYTF. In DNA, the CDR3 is TGTGCCAGCAGCCGGGCCCTAGGGGGGGTTAACTATGGCTACACCTTC.